This T cell receptor beta chain originates from a study of T cell repertoires in cytomegalovirus infection. In the study overall: Indications came from public TCR beta signatures; they pointed to CMV infection and to a matching HLA type.

Of note for this clonotype: Its specificity is not known.

TCRdb analysed the reads with MiXCR anew, one entry per CDR3 protein. The data show roughly 150,000 distinct CDR3 sequences, about a quarter seen once. Study-level results: Cumulative public TCR beta family frequency identified carriers of CMV plus the relevant HLA.

The V gene end was trimmed by 8 bases and the J gene end by 3 bases; junction bases not matched to a gene: 10. The CDR3 sequence is 15 residues long. Germline CDR1 and CDR2: MNHEY and SMNVEV (reference sequence). The chain uses TRBV27 and TRBJ1-5; 7 bases are a match to TRBD1. This clonotype was obtained from a human donor in good health (CMV status not recorded). Some clones in this sample may be carry-over from other donors' samples. The source material was PBMCs. In DNA form, the CDR3 reads TGTGCCAGCTCTCCTCGACAGGGTCCCAATCAGCCCCAGCATTTT. Its translation: CASSPRQGPNQPQHF.